Listed below are T cell receptor beta chains from one sample, sequenced in a study of blood T cell repertoires in COVID-19. Here immunoSEQ multiplex PCR was the method, and the copy in TCRdb shows in-frame clones only, minus some. The sample contains 70,000 or so clones, 65% to 85% of which appear only once. The sample consisted of peripheral blood. The receptors shown here come from a man aged 45-65 years with COVID-19, enrolled during active disease. Each CDR3 is given with its conserved first and last residue. Some rows mark clone size as missing; the rest say once, few, many or name a class of expanded clone.

v_gene: TRBV25-1
j_gene: TRBJ2-5
abundance: few
CDR3aa: CASSGIRQGNKETQYF

v_gene: TRBV11-2
j_gene: TRBJ1-2
abundance: NA
CDR3aa: CASSETGIGYTF

v_gene: TRBV10-3
j_gene: TRBJ2-1
abundance: NA
CDR3aa: CAISEFSGTYNEQFF

v_gene: TRBV29-1
j_gene: TRBJ2-1
abundance: NA
CDR3aa: CSVEPGRTSYNEQFF

v_gene: TRBV24-1
j_gene: TRBJ1-2
abundance: NA
CDR3aa: CATIPRTGVRAYGYTF

v_gene: TRBV4-2
j_gene: TRBJ1-3
abundance: NA
CDR3aa: CASSQVKGHTIYF

v_gene: TRBV7-9
j_gene: TRBJ2-3
abundance: NA
CDR3aa: CASSDLAGADTQYF

v_gene: TRBV3-1/TRBV3-2
j_gene: TRBJ2-5
abundance: NA
CDR3aa: CASSDRAIEETQYF

v_gene: TRBV18
j_gene: TRBJ2-7
abundance: NA
CDR3aa: CASSDDRGSEQYF

v_gene: TRBV7-3
j_gene: TRBJ1-1
abundance: NA
CDR3aa: CASSLTPSAEAFF

v_gene: TRBV6-5
j_gene: TRBJ1-6
abundance: NA
CDR3aa: CASRKTGRNSPLHF

v_gene: TRBV2
j_gene: TRBJ2-2
abundance: once
CDR3aa: CASGLGQPNTGELFF

v_gene: TRBV6-1
j_gene: TRBJ2-5
abundance: NA
CDR3aa: CASSELLREFYETQYF

v_gene: TRBV25-1
j_gene: TRBJ2-5
abundance: NA
CDR3aa: CASSEPRQETQYF

v_gene: TRBV15
j_gene: TRBJ2-3
abundance: NA
CDR3aa: CATSRDLNTQYF

v_gene: TRBV24-1
j_gene: TRBJ2-3
abundance: NA
CDR3aa: CATRPASGRADTQYF

v_gene: TRBV5-1
j_gene: TRBJ1-6
abundance: NA
CDR3aa: CASSLGTGIGSPLHF

v_gene: TRBV6-5
j_gene: TRBJ1-4
abundance: NA
CDR3aa: CASSLTRTGEEKLFF

v_gene: TRBV20-1
j_gene: TRBJ2-1
abundance: NA
CDR3aa: CSGEAGGEQFF

v_gene: TRBV19
j_gene: TRBJ1-1
abundance: NA
CDR3aa: CASSLGHGEGEAFF

v_gene: TRBV9
j_gene: TRBJ1-2
abundance: NA
CDR3aa: CASSEGQDYGYTF

v_gene: TRBV6-2/TRBV6-3
j_gene: TRBJ1-1
abundance: NA
CDR3aa: CASSPGQGAAFF

v_gene: TRBV6-5
j_gene: TRBJ1-1
abundance: once
CDR3aa: CASTLDRGSTEAFF

v_gene: TRBV3-1/TRBV3-2
j_gene: TRBJ2-7
abundance: NA
CDR3aa: CASGWGGTSYEQYF

v_gene: TRBV6-5
j_gene: TRBJ2-7
abundance: NA
CDR3aa: CASSPFGGAGEQYF

v_gene: TRBV5-1
j_gene: TRBJ2-2
abundance: NA
CDR3aa: CASSLGGPTGELFF

v_gene: TRBV6-5
j_gene: TRBJ2-2
abundance: NA
CDR3aa: CASIRTGHPGELFF

v_gene: TRBV28
j_gene: TRBJ1-2
abundance: NA
CDR3aa: CASGGVYGYTF

v_gene: TRBV6-1
j_gene: TRBJ1-5
abundance: NA
CDR3aa: CASSERYQGEPQHF

v_gene: TRBV6-4
j_gene: TRBJ2-5
abundance: NA
CDR3aa: CASSDSPGTSGQETQYF

v_gene: TRBV7-9
j_gene: TRBJ1-3
abundance: NA
CDR3aa: CASRLGGAGNTIYF

v_gene: TRBV5-1
j_gene: TRBJ2-5
abundance: few
CDR3aa: CASSLGGGASQETQYF

v_gene: TRBV2
j_gene: TRBJ2-4
abundance: many
CDR3aa: CASSERAAKNIQYF

v_gene: TRBV6-4
j_gene: TRBJ2-1
abundance: few
CDR3aa: CASSEFGLAGGNEQFF

v_gene: TRBV5-1
j_gene: TRBJ2-7
abundance: once
CDR3aa: CASSLAVTSIGSSYEQYF

v_gene: TRBV6-5
j_gene: TRBJ2-3
abundance: NA
CDR3aa: CASNHRAYTDTQYF

v_gene: TRBV19
j_gene: TRBJ2-2
abundance: NA
CDR3aa: CATSRVETEFGELFF

v_gene: TRBV15
j_gene: TRBJ2-2
abundance: NA
CDR3aa: CATSVRGSNTGELFF

v_gene: TRBV5-1
j_gene: TRBJ2-5
abundance: NA
CDR3aa: CASSPGLAGRQETQYF

v_gene: TRBV21-1
j_gene: TRBJ2-4
abundance: NA
CDR3aa: CASTPLWGLAKNIQYF

v_gene: TRBV6-4
j_gene: TRBJ2-3
abundance: NA
CDR3aa: CASSDPGLAEESTDTQYF

v_gene: TRBV2
j_gene: TRBJ2-3
abundance: NA
CDR3aa: CASSDRNTDTQYF